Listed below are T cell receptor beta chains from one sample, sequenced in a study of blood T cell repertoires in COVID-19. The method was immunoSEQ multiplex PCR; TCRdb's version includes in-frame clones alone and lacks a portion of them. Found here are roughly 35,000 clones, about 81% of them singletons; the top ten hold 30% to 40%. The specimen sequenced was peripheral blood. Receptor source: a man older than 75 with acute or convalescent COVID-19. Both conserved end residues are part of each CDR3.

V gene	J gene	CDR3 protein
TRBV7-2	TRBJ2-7	CASSLASRGEQYF
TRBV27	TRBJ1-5	CASSFVGRGERNQPQHF
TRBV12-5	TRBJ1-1	CASGLRVWDTEAFF
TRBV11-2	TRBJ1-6	CASSSTGESPLHF
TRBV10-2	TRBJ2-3	CASSEERLTQYF
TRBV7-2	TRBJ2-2	CASTSGTSGFLTGELFF
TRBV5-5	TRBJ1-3	CASSLRGTGSGNTIYF
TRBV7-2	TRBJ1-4	CASSLQGAGNEKLFF
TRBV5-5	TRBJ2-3	CASSLWAGNTDTQYF
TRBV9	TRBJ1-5	CASSVWDSTQPQHF
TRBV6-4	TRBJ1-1	CASSDFQRPGGNTEAFF
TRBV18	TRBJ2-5	CASSQEIQETQYF
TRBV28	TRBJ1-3	CASARAERNTIYF
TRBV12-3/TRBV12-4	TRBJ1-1	CASRRQGHPPFF
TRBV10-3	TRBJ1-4	CAISESVGSGEKLFF
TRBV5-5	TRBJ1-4	CASSLGGRSTNEKLFF
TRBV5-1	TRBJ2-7	CASNPVRGDYEQYF
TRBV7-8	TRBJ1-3	CATMSPGSGNTIYF
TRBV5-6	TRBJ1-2	CASSQQAGYGYTF
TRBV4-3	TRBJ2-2	CASSQESLNTGELFF
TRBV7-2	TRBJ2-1	CASSLTRYNEQFF
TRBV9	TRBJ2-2	CASSVRTGELFF
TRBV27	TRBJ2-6	CASSPRQSSGANVLTF
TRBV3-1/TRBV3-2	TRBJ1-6	CASSPDGGGSPLHF
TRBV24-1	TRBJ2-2	CATSARGTGELFF
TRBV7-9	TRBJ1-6	CASSTPGGQGNSPLHF
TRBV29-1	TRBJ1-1	CSVGGRRNTEAFF
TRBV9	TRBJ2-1	CASSVGGGPSYNEQFF
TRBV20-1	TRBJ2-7	CSANRGSEQYF
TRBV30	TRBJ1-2	CAWAPDRVLGGYTF
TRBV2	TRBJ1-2	CASSGRGRANYGYTF
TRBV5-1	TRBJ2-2	CASSPDRGEGGELFF
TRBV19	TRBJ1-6	CASSTRQGAYNSPLHF
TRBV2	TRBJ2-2	CASSERVLGELFF
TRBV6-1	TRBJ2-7	CASSETRVYEQYF